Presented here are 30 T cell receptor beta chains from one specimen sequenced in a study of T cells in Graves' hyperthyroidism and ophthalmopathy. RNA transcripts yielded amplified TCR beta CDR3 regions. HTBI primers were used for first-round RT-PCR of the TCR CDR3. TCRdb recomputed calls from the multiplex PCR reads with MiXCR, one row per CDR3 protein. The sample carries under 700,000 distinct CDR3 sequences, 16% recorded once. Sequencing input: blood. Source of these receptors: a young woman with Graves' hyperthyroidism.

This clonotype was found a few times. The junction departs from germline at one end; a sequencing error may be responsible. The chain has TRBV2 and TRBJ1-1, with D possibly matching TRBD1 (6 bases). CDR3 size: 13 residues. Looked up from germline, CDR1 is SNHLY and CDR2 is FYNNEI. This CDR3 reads CASSVVGDTKAFF. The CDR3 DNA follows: TGTGCCAGCAGTGTCGTCGGGGACACTAAAGCTTTCTTT.

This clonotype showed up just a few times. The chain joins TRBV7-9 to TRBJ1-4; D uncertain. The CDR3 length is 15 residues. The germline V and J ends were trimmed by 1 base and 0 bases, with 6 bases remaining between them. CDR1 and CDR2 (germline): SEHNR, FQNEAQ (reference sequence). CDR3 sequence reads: CASSLVTATNEKLFF. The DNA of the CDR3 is TGTGCCAGCAGCTTAGTAACAGCAACTAATGAAAAACTGTTTTTT.

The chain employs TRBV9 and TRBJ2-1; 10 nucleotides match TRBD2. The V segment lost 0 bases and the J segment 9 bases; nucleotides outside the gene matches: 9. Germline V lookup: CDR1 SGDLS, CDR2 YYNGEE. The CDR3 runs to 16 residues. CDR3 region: CASSVAASGSDGEQFF. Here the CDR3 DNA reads TGTGCCAGCAGCGTAGCGGCTAGCGGGAGTGATGGTGAGCAGTTCTTC. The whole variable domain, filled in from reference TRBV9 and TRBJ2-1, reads DSGVTQTPKHLITATGQRVTLRCSPRSGDLSVYWYQQSLDQGLQFLIQYYNGEERAKGNILERFSAQQFPDLHSELNLSSLELGDSALYFCASSVAASGSDGEQFFGPGTRLTVL.

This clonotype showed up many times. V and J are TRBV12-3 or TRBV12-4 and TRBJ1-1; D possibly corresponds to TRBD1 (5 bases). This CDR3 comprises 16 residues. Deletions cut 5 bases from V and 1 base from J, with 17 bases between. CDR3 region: CASSPDGTWRNTEAFF. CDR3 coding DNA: TGTGCCAGCAGTCCCGATGGGACTTGGAGGAACACTGAAGCTTTCTTT.

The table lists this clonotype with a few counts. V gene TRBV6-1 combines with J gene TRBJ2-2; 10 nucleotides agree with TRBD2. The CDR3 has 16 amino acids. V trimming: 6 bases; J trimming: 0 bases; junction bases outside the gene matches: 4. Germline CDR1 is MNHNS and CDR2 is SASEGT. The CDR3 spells CASRTLAGANTGELFF. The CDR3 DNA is TGTGCCAGCAGAACCCTAGCGGGGGCGAACACCGGGGAGCTGTTTTTT.

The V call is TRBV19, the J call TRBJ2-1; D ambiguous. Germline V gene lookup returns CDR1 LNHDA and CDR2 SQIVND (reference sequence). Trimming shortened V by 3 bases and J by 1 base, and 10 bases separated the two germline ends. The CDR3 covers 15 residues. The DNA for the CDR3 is TGTGCCAGTAGTATGAGTCAGCCGTCCTACAATGAGCAGTTCTTC. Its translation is CASSMSQPSYNEQFF.

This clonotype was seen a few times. In nucleotides, the CDR3 is TGCAGTGCTAGAGGGGACTCGCAAAGAGGGGTTTATAATTCACCCCTCCACTTT. It codes for CSARGDSQRGVYNSPLHF. The chain couples TRBV20-1 to TRBJ1-6; D is possibly TRBD1 (5 bases). The CDR3 runs to 18 residues. V dropped 1 base and J dropped 4 bases, with 20 bases sitting between them. Germline V gene sequence: CDR1 DFQATT, CDR2 SNEGSKA (reference sequence).

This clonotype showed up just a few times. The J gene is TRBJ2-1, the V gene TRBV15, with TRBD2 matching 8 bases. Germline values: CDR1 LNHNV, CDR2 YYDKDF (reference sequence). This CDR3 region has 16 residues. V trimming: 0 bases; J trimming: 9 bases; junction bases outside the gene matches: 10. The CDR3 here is CATSRDWAGGRPEQFF. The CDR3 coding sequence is TGTGCCACCAGCAGAGACTGGGCGGGAGGCCGTCCTGAGCAGTTCTTC.

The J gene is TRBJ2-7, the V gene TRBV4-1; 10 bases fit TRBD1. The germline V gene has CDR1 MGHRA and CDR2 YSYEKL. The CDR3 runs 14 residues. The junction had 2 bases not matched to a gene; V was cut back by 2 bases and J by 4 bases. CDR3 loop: CASSQPGQGYEQYF. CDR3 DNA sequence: TGCGCCAGCAGCCAACCGGGACAGGGGTACGAGCAGTACTTC.

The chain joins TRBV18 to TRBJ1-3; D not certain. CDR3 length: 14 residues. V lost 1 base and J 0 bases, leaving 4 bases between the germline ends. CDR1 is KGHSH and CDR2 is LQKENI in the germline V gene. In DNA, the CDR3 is TGTGCCAGCTCACCACAAGACTCTGGAAACACCATATATTTT. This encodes CASSPQDSGNTIYF.

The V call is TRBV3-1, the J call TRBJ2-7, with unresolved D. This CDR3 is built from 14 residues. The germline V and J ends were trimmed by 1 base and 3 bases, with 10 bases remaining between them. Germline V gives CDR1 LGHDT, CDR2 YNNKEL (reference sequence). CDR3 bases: TGTGCCAGCAGCCAAGCCTACAGAGACTACGAGCAGTACTTC. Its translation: CASSQAYRDYEQYF.

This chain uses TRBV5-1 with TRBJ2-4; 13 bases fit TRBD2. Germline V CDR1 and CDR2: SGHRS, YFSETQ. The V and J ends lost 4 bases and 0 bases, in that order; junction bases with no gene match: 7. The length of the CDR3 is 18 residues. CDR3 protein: CASSAGTSGIRAKNIQYF. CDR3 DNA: TGCGCCAGCAGCGCGGGGACTAGCGGGATCCGAGCCAAAAACATTCAGTACTTC.

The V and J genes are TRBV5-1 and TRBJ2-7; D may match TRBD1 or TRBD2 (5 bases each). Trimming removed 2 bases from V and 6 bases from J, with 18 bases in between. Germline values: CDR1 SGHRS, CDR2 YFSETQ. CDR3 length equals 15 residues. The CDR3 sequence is CASSFTAGTQGEQYF. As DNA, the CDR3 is TGCGCCAGCAGCTTCACCGCCGGGACCCAAGGCGAGCAGTACTTC.

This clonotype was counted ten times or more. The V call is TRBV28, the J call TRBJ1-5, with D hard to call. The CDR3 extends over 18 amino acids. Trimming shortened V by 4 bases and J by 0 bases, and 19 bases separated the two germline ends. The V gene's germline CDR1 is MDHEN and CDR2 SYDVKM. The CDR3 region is CASSSWTIPRSSNQPQHF. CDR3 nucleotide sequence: TGTGCCAGCAGTTCTTGGACGATCCCTCGATCTAGCAATCAGCCCCAGCATTTT.

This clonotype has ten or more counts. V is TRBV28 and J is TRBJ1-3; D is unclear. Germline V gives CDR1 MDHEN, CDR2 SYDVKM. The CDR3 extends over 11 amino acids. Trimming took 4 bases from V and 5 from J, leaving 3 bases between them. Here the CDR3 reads CASSSRNTIYF. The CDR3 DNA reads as TGTGCCAGCAGTTCAAGAAACACCATATATTTT. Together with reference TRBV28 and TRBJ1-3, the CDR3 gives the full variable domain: DVKVTQSSRYLVKRTGEKVFLECVQDMDHENMFWYRQDPGLGLRLIYFSYDVKMKEKGDIPEGYSVSREKKERFSLILESASTNQTSMYLCASSSRNTIYFGEGSWLTVV.

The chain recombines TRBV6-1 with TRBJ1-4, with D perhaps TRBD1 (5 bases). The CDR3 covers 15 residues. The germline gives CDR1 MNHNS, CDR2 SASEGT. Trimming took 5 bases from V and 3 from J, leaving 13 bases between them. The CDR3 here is CASSLRGGANEKLFF. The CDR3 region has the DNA TGTGCCAGCAGTCTCCGGGGGGGAGCTAATGAAAAACTGTTTTTT.

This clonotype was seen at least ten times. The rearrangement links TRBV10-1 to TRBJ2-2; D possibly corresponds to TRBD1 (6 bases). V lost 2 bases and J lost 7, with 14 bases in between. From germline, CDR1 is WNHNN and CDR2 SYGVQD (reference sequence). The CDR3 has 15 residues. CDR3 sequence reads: CASSEGRTEIGELFF. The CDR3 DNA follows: TGCGCCAGCAGTGAGGGGCGGACAGAAATCGGGGAGCTGTTTTTT.

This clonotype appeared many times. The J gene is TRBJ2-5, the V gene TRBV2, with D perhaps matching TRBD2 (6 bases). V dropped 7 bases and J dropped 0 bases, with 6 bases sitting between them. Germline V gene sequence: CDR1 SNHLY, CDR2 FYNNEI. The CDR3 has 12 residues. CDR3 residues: CASTGDQETQYF. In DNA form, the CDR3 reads TGTGCCAGCACGGGGGACCAAGAGACCCAGTACTTC.

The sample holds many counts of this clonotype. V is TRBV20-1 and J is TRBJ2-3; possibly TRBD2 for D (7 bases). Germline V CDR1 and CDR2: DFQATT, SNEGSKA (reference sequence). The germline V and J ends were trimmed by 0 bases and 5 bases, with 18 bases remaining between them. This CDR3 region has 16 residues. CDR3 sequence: CSARDPRGAGEDTQYF. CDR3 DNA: TGCAGTGCTAGAGACCCTCGGGGGGCTGGGGAAGATACGCAGTATTTT.

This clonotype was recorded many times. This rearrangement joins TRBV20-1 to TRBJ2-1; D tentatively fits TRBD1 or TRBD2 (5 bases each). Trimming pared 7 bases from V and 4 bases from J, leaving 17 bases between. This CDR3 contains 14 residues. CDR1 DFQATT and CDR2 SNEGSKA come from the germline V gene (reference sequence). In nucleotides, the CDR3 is TGCAGTGACCGGGACCCCTTTGGGTACAATGAGCAGTTCTTC. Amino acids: CSDRDPFGYNEQFF.

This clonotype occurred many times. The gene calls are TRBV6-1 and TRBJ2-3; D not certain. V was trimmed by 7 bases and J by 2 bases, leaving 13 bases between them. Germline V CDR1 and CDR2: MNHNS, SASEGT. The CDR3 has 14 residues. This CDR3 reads CASTKAEATDTQYF. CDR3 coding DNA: TGTGCCAGCACCAAGGCCGAGGCCACAGATACGCAGTATTTT.

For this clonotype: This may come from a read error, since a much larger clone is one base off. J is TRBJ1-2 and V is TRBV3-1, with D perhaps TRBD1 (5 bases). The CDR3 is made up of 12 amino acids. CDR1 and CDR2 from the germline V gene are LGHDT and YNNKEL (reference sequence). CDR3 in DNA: TGTGACAGCAGCCAAGATGGGACTGGCTACACCTTC. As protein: CDSSQDGTGYTF. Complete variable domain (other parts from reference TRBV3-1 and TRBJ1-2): DTAVSQTPKYLVTQMGNDKSIKCEQNLGHDTMYWYKQDSKKFLKIMFSYNNKELIINETVPNRFSPKSPDKAHLNLHINSLELGDSAVYFCDSSQDGTGYTFGSGTRLTVV.

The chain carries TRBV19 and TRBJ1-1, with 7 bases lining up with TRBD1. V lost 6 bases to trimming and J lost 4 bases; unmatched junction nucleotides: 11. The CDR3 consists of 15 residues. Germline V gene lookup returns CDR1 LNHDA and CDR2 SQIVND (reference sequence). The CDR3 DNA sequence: TGTGCCAGTAGACCCAGACAGGGCGCGGCCACTGAAGCTTTCTTT. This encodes CASRPRQGAATEAFF.

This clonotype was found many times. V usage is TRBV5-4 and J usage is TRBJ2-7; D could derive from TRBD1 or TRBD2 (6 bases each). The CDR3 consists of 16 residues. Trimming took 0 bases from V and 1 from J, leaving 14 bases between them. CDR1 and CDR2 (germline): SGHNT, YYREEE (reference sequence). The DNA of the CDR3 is TGTGCCAGCAGCTTGGAATCGGGGGCCCGGTCCTACGAGCAGTACTTC. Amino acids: CASSLESGARSYEQYF.

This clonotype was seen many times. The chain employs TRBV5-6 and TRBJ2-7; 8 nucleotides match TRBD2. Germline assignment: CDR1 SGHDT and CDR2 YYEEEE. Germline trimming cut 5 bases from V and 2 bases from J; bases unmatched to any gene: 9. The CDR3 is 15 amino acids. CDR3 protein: CASRPPGGGPYEQYF. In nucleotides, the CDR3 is TGTGCCAGCAGACCGCCCGGGGGGGGCCCCTACGAGCAGTACTTC.

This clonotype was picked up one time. CDR3 loop: CASSEENTGKLKETQYF. The DNA of the CDR3 is TGTGCCAGCAGTGAGGAGAACACAGGGAAACTAAAAGAGACCCAGTACTTC. The chain recombines TRBV25-1 with TRBJ2-5, with a weak D call TRBD1 (6 bases). V dropped 3 bases and J dropped 3 bases, with 20 bases sitting between them. This CDR3 comprises 17 residues. Germline V gene data show CDR1 as MGHDK and CDR2 as SYGVNS. Full variable domain (missing parts from reference TRBV25-1 and TRBJ2-5): EADIYQTPRYLVIGTGKKITLECSQTMGHDKMYWYQQDPGMELHLIHYSYGVNSTEKGDLSSESTVSRIRTEHFPLTLESARPSHTSQYLCASSEENTGKLKETQYFGPGTRLLVL.

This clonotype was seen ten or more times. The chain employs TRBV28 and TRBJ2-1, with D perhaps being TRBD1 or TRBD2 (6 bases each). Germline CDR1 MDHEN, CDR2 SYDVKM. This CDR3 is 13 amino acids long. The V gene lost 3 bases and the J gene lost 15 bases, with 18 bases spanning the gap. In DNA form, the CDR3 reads TGTGCCAGCAGTTTGGGGGGCTCAAGGTTTGCGTTCTTC. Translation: CASSLGGSRFAFF.

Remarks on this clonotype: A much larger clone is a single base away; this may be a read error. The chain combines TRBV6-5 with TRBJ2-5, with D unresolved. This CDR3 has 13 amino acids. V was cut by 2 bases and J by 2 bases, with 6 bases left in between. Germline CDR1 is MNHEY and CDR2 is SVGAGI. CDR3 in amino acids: CASSYDRQETQYF. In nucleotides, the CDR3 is TGTGCCAGCAGTTACGACCGGCAAGAGACCCAGTACTTC.

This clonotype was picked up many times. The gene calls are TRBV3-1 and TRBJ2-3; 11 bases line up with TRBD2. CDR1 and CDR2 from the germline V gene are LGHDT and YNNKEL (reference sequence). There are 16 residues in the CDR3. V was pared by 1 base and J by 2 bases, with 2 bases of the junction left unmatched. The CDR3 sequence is CASSQAGLAATDTQYF. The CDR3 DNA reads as TGTGCCAGCAGCCAAGCGGGACTAGCGGCCACAGATACGCAGTATTTT.

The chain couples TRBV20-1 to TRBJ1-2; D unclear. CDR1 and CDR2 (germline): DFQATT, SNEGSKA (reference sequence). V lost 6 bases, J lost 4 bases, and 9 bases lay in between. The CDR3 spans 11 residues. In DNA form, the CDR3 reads TGCAGTGCCACAGTAGCCTATGGCTACACCTTC. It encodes CSATVAYGYTF.